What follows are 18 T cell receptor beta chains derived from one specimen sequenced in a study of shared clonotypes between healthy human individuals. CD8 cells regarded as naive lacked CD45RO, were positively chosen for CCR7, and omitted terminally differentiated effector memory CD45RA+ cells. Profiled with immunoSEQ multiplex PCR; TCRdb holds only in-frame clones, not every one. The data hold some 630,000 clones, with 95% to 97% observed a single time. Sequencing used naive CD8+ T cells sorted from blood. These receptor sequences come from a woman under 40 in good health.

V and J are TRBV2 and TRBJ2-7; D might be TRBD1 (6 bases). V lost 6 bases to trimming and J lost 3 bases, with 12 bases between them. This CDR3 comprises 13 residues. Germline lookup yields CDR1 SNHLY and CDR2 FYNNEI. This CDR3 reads CASRRGQNYEQYF. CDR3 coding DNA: TGTGCCAGCAGAAGAGGACAGAACTACGAGCAGTACTTC.

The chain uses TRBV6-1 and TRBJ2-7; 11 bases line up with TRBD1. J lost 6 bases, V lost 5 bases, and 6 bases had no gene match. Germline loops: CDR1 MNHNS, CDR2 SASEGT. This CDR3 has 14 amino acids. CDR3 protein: CASSSGTGGREQYF. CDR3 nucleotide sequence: TGTGCCAGCAGTTCCGGGACAGGGGGGCGCGAGCAGTACTTC.

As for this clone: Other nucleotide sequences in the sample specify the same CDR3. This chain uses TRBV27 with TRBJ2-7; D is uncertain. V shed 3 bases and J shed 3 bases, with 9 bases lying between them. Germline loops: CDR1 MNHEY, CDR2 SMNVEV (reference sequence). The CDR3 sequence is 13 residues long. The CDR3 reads CASSFSSGYEQYF. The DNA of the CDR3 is TGTGCCAGCAGTTTTAGTTCGGGCTACGAGCAGTACTTC.

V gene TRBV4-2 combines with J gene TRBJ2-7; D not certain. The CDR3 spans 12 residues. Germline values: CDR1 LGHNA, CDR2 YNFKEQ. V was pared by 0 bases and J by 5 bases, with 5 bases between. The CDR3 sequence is CASSQDPDEQYF. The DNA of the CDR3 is TGTGCCAGCAGCCAAGATCCTGACGAGCAGTACTTC.

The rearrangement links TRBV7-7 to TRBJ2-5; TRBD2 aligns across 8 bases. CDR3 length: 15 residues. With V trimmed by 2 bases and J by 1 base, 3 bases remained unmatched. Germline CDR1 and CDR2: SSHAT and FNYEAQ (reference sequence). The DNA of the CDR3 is TGTGCCAGCAGCTTATTCGGGGGGGGCCAAGAGACCCAGTACTTC. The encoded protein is CASSLFGGGQETQYF.

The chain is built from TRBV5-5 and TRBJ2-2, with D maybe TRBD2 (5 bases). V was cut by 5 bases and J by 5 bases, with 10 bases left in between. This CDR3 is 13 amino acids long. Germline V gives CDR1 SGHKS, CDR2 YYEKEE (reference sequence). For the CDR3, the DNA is TGTGCCAGCAGAGAGGACTCGACCGGGGAGCTGTTTTTT. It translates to CASREDSTGELFF.

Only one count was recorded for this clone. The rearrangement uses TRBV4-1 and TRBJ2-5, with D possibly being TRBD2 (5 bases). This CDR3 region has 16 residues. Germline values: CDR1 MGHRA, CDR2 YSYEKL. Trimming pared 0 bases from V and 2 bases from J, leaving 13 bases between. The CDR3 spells CASSQDWTGDQETQYF. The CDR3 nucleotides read TGCGCCAGCAGCCAAGATTGGACTGGAGATCAAGAGACCCAGTACTTC.

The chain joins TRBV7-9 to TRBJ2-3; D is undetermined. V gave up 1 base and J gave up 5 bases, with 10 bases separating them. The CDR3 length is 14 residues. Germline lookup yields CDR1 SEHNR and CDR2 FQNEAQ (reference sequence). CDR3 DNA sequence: TGTGCCAGCAGCTTAGGAGAGCTCGGAGATACGCAGTATTTT. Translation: CASSLGELGDTQYF.

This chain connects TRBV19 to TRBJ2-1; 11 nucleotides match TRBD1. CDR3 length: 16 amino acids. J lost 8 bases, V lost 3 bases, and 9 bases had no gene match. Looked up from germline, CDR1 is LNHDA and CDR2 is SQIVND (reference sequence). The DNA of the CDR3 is TGTGCCAGTAGTATTTGGGGGACAGGGGGTATCGATGAGCAGTTCTTC. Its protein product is CASSIWGTGGIDEQFF.

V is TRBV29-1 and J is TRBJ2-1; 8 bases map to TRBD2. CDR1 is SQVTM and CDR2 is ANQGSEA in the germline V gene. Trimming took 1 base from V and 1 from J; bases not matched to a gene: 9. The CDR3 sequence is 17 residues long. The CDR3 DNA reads TGCAGCGTTGAAGTCCGAACGGGAGGGCGTTCCTACAATGAGCAGTTCTTC. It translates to CSVEVRTGGRSYNEQFF.

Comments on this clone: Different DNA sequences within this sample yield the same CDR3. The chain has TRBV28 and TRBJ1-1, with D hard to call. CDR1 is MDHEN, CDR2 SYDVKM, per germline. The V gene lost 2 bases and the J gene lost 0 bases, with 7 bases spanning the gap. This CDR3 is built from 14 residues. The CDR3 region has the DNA TGTGCCAGCAGTTTAGACTCAATGAACACTGAAGCTTTCTTT. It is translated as CASSLDSMNTEAFF.

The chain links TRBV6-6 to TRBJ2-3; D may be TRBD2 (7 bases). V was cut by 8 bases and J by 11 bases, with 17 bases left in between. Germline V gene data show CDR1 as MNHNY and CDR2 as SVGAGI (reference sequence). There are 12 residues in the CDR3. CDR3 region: CASLGGVGEQYF. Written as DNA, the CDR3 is TGTGCCAGCCTAGGGGGGGTTGGTGAGCAGTATTTT.

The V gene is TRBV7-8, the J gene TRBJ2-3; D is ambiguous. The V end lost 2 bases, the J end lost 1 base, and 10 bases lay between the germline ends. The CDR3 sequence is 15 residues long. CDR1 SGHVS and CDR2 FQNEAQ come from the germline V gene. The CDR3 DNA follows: TGTGCCAGCAGCTTATCGGCCCTAGGCACAGATACGCAGTATTTT. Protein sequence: CASSLSALGTDTQYF.

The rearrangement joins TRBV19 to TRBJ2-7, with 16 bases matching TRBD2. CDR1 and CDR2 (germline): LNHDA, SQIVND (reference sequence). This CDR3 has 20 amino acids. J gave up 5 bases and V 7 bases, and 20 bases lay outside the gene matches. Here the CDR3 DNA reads TGTGCCAGTACCCGTTCCGGACAGACCGGGACTAGCGGGAGGGCCAACGAGCAGTACTTC. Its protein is CASTRSGQTGTSGRANEQYF. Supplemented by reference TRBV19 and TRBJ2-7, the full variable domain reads DGGITQSPKYLFRKEGQNVTLSCEQNLNHDAMYWYRQDPGQGLRLIYYSQIVNDFQKGDIAEGYSVSREKKESFPLTVTSAQKNPTAFYLCASTRSGQTGTSGRANEQYFGPGTRLTVT.

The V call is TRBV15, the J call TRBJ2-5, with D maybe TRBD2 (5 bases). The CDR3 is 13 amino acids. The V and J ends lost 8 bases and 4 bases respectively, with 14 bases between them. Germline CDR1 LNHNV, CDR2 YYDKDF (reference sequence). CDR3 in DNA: TGTGCCACCTCTACGCCGGGGAGAGAGACCCAGTACTTC. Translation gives CATSTPGRETQYF.

The CDR3 here is CASSNQGAGTEAFF. The DNA of the CDR3 is TGTGCCAGCAGTAATCAGGGGGCGGGAACTGAAGCTTTCTTT. The chain couples TRBV27 to TRBJ1-1, with 8 positions matching TRBD1. Germline CDR1 reads MNHEY; CDR2 reads SMNVEV (reference sequence). The CDR3 extends over 14 amino acids. V lost 5 bases and J lost 5; bases outside the gene matches: 7.

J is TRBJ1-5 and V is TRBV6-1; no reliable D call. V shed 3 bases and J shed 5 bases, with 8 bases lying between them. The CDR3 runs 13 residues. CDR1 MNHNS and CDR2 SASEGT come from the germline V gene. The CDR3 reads CASSDSPHQPQHF. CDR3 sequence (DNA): TGTGCCAGCAGTGACAGCCCACATCAGCCCCAGCATTTT.

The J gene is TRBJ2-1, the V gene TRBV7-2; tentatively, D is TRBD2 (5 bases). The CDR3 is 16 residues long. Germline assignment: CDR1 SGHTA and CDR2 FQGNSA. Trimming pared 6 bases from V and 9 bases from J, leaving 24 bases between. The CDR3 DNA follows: TGTGCCAGCAGTTCCTGGGTGGGGAGCCCCGAAAGTGAGCAGTTCTTC. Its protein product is CASSSWVGSPESEQFF.